Listed below are T cell receptor beta chains from one sample, sequenced in a study of type 1 and type 2 diabetes patients. TCRdb analysed the multiplex PCR reads with MiXCR anew, one entry per CDR3 protein. The sample shows a few hundred thousand distinct CDR3 sequences, approximately 50% of them seen only once. Specimen: peripheral blood mononuclear cells (PBMCs). The receptors derive from a man aged 18 to 29 with type 2 diabetes. Each CDR3 is given with its conserved first and last residue. D genes are given only for firm matches. Expanded clones get a size class; other rows say once, few or many, or leave the size out.

.	TRBJ1-2	.	TRBV28	TGTGCCAGCACCACTCCTACTAACTATGGCTACACCTTC	CASTTPTNYGYTF
once	TRBJ2-3	TRBD2	TRBV19	TGTGCCAGTAAGATTTCGGCGGGGGGGTTAGATACGCAGTATTTT	CASKISAGGLDTQYF
.	TRBJ1-1	.	TRBV20-1	TGCAGTGCTATACAATCGAACACTGAAGCTTTCTTT	CSAIQSNTEAFF
.	TRBJ1-2	TRBD1	TRBV19	TGTGCCAGTAGTCCTACAGGGGCCGCCTATGGCTACACCTTC	CASSPTGAAYGYTF
many	TRBJ2-7	.	TRBV7-8	TGTGCCAGCAGCTTAGCGCACAGACAGTACGAGCAGTACTTC	CASSLAHRQYEQYF
.	TRBJ1-5	.	TRBV19	TGTGCCAGTACCCCAAGATCATCAGGAGCCGATCAGCCCCAGCATTTT	CASTPRSSGADQPQHF
.	TRBJ2-1	TRBD2	TRBV28	TGTGCCAGCATTCGGTGGCGGGGGGGCCCCTCCTACAATGAGCAGTTCTTC	CASIRWRGGPSYNEQFF
.	TRBJ1-4	TRBD1	TRBV2	TGTGCCAGCAGCGAGACAGGGTGGGAAAAACTGTTTTTT	CASSETGWEKLFF
.	TRBJ2-5	TRBD2	TRBV7-8	TGTGCCAGCAGCGGGGGACTAGCGGGAGGGCGCGGAAAGACCCAGTACTTC	CASSGGLAGGRGKTQYF
.	TRBJ2-1	.	TRBV6-1	TGTGCCAGCAGTTATCGAGGGTTAGGGAATGAGCAGTTCTTC	CASSYRGLGNEQFF
.	TRBJ2-7	TRBD1	TRBV28	TGTGCCAGCAGTCTAGACAGGGGCTTCGAGCAGTACTTC	CASSLDRGFEQYF
many	TRBJ1-2	.	TRBV6-6	TGTGCCAGCACCTTAGGAGGTGGCTACACCTTC	CASTLGGGYTF
few	TRBJ2-2	.	TRBV13	TGTGCCAGCAGCTTTGGCGGGGAGCTGTTTTTT	CASSFGGELFF
.	TRBJ1-2	.	TRBV7-2	TGTGCCAGCAATCTGGACGGGGAGAGGGGTGGCTACACCTTC	CASNLDGERGGYTF
once	TRBJ2-5	.	TRBV7-8	TGTGCCAGCATCCCCGGTGGAGGGTACCAAGAGACCCAGTACTTC	CASIPGGGYQETQYF
many	TRBJ2-3	TRBD2	TRBV2	TGTGCCAGCACAAGAGTAGTCTCCGGGACTAGCGAGGGAGATACGCAGTATTTT	CASTRVVSGTSEGDTQYF
.	TRBJ1-2	TRBD1	TRBV10-3	TGTGCCGTCGCCCCCGGGACAGGATGGAACTATGGCTACACCTTC	CAVAPGTGWNYGYTF
.	TRBJ2-5	.	TRBV2	TGTGCCAGCAGACAAGGTGCTAGCGATAAGGAGACCCAGTACTTC	CASRQGASDKETQYF
.	TRBJ2-3	.	TRBV28	TGTGCCAGCAGTCCGCGAAAGGATACGCAGTATTTT	CASSPRKDTQYF
.	TRBJ2-7	TRBD1	TRBV10-3	TGTGCCATCAGGCTCGGACAGGTAAGCACCTACGAGCAGTACTTC	CAIRLGQVSTYEQYF
.	TRBJ1-2	.	TRBV7-2	TGTGCCAGCAGCTCACACGCCCAAACACGCTTAACCTTC	CASSSHAQTRLTF
few	TRBJ1-1	.	TRBV19	TGTGCCAGTAGTAGAGACAGACCTCAACCAAACACTGAAGCTTTCTTT	CASSRDRPQPNTEAFF
.	TRBJ2-2	TRBD1	TRBV5-5	TGTGCCAATTCCAAAACTCCCGGGACAGATAACACCGGGGAGCTGTTTTTT	CANSKTPGTDNTGELFF
.	TRBJ1-2	.	TRBV7-2	TGTGCCAGCAGCTTAGGGCCCCCGCGGGGGTCAAGTTATGGCTACACCTTC	CASSLGPPRGSSYGYTF
few	TRBJ2-7	.	TRBV12-3/TRBV12-4	TGTGCCAGCTCACTTCCGGGCCTCATCCGAACCTACGAGCAGTACTTC	CASSLPGLIRTYEQYF
.	TRBJ1-3	TRBD1	TRBV7-3	TGTGCCAGCCACGACAGGGAACTTTCGAGCTCTGGAAACACCATATATTTT	CASHDRELSSSGNTIYF
.	TRBJ2-5	.	TRBV29-1	TGCAGCGTTGTGGGTCTCTATCCCCTACGGGAGACCCAGTACTTC	CSVVGLYPLRETQYF
.	TRBJ2-5	.	TRBV4-1	TGCGCCAGCAGCCAAGAGGGGTCAGGGGAATATCAAGAGACCCAGTACTTC	CASSQEGSGEYQETQYF
.	TRBJ1-4	TRBD1	TRBV29-1	TGCAGCGGACTAGGGACAGATGCAACTAATGAAAAACTGTTTTTT	CSGLGTDATNEKLFF
.	TRBJ2-5	.	TRBV6-6	TGTGCCACGGGGGAAGAGACCCAGTACTTC	CATGEETQYF
.	TRBJ2-5	.	TRBV7-2	TGTGCCAGCCAAAGGGGGTCCGAGAGACAGTACTTC	CASQRGSERQYF
many	TRBJ2-2	.	TRBV2	TGTGCCAGCAGTTCAGACACCACCGGGGAGCTGTTTTTT	CASSSDTTGELFF
.	TRBJ2-3	.	TRBV2	TGTGCCAGCCGAGCGACGGGTCCAGATACGCAGTATTTT	CASRATGPDTQYF
.	TRBJ2-2	.	TRBV10-2	TGCGCCAGCAGAAACAAGGACACCGGGGAGCTGTTTTTT	CASRNKDTGELFF
many	TRBJ2-5	.	TRBV19	TGTGCCAGTAGTACGACGGACCAAGAGACCCAGTACTTC	CASSTTDQETQYF
.	TRBJ2-5	.	TRBV28	TGTGCCAGCAGCGTATCCGCGGGCCCTGGGTTAGAGACCCAGTACTTC	CASSVSAGPGLETQYF
.	TRBJ2-5	TRBD1	TRBV19	TGTGCCAGTAGTCCGGGACAGCTACAGACGGCCCAGTGCTTC	CASSPGQLQTAQCF
.	TRBJ1-1	.	TRBV5-5	TGTGCCAGCAGCTTGGGTGGGGACGGGGCTTTCTTT	CASSLGGDGAFF
.	TRBJ2-7	.	TRBV2	TGTGCCAACACCGGGACAAGGACCTACGAGCAGTACTTC	CANTGTRTYEQYF
.	TRBJ2-1	.	TRBV19	TGTGCCAGTAGTATCAGGGCGACAGGGAGGGATGAGCAGTTCTTC	CASSIRATGRDEQFF
few	TRBJ1-5	TRBD1	TRBV10-1	TGCGCCAGCAGTGGGGGACAGGTGTTTCAGCCCCAGCATTTT	CASSGGQVFQPQHF
.	TRBJ2-1	.	TRBV7-2	TGTGCCAGCAGCTTAGGAACGCTAGCGAACTATCGCTCCTACAATGAGCAGTTCTTC	CASSLGTLANYRSYNEQFF
once	TRBJ1-2	TRBD1	TRBV9	TGTGCCAGCAGCCCCAGACAGGGTCCAAACTATGGCTACACCTTC	CASSPRQGPNYGYTF
.	TRBJ2-7	.	TRBV7-8	TGTGCCAGCAGCCTGGGCTTACCGGGGTGGGACGAGCAGTACTTC	CASSLGLPGWDEQYF
few	TRBJ2-2	.	TRBV10-2	TGCGCCAGCAGTGAGTCGCCGGGACGGTTAGAGCTGTTTTTT	CASSESPGRLELFF
.	TRBJ2-2	.	TRBV7-2	TGTGCCAGCAGTGTCCGACAGGCCCCTTTGGGGGAGCTGTTTTTT	CASSVRQAPLGELFF
few	TRBJ2-7	TRBD1	TRBV4-1	TGCGCCAGCAGCCAAGGGTGGGGGACAGGGCCCTACGAGCAGTACTTC	CASSQGWGTGPYEQYF
.	TRBJ1-4	.	TRBV28	TGTGCCAGCACCTTGTCGATAAATGAAAAACTGTTTTTT	CASTLSINEKLFF
.	TRBJ2-7	.	TRBV29-1	TGCAGCGCCCCCCCCCGTGGCCCAACCTACGAGCAGTACTTC	CSAPPRGPTYEQYF